What follows describes a single T cell receptor (beta chain). Original methodology: Researchers report that nucleated cell counts were estimated from reference gene primer amplification. Clones were sequenced by immunoSEQ multiplex PCR, and TCRdb holds only the in-frame ones, with some missing. That table furnishes V, J and clone size, whereas the DNA furnished D and trimming. There are some 200,000 clones in the sample; around 90% occur only once, and 5% to 6.5% lies in the top ten. The data are from a study of blood T cell repertoires in COVID-19. Study context: Material from acute and convalescent COVID-19 was sourced from the United States, Italy and Spain. Sources were T cells, B-cell-depleted T cells, or PBMCs; the material itself was cDNA or gDNA.

This receptor was obtained from a man between 40 and 49 years old with active or convalescent COVID-19. The sample taken for sequencing was peripheral blood.

The CDR3, as DNA: TGCGCCAGCAGCCAAGATTTACTAGGTCAGCCCCAGCATTTT. The encoded protein is CASSQDLLGQPQHF. The rearrangement uses TRBV4-1 and TRBJ1-5; no reliable D call. The CDR3 is 14 amino acids. V was pared by 0 bases and J by 6 bases, with 9 bases between. Germline V gene data show CDR1 as MGHRA and CDR2 as YSYEKL.